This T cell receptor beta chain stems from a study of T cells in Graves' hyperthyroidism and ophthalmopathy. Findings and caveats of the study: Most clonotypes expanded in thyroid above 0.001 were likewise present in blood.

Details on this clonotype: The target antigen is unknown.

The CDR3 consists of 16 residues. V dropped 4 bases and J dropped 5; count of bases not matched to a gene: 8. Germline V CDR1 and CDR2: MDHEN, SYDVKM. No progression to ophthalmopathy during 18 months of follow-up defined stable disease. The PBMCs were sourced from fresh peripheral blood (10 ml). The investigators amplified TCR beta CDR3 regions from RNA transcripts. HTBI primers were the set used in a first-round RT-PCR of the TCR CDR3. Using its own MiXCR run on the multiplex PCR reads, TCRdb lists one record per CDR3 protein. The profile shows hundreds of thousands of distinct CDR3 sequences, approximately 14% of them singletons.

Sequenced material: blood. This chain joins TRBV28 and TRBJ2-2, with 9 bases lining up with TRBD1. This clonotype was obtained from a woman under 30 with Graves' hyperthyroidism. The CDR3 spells CASSSYRGRGTGELFF. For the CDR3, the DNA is TGTGCCAGCAGTTCATACAGGGGGCGCGGGACCGGGGAGCTGTTTTTT.